One sample yielded the 17 T cell receptor beta chains listed below, sequenced in a study of blood T cell repertoires in COVID-19. Sequenced by immunoSEQ multiplex PCR; TCRdb stores in-frame clones only, minus some. The sample shows tens of thousands of clones, around 77% of them seen only once. The sample taken for sequencing was peripheral blood. The source of these receptors is a woman aged 70-85 years with COVID-19, enrolled during active disease.

The chain joins TRBV12-3 or TRBV12-4 to TRBJ2-6; D call uncertain. Trimming stripped 5 bases from V and 9 bases from J, with 11 bases between. CDR3 length: 13 amino acids. CDR3 sequence (DNA): TGTGCCAGCAGTCCAGATCGGAGCAACGTCCTGACTTTC. Its protein product is CASSPDRSNVLTF.

The chain couples TRBV4-3 to TRBJ1-5; D not resolved. The CDR3 totals 15 residues. Trimming stripped 2 bases from V and 6 bases from J, with 14 bases between. In germline, CDR1 is LGHNA, CDR2 YSLEER. The CDR3 DNA sequence: TGCGCCAGCAGCCAAACCCCGGAGGGATTTCAGCCCCAGCATTTT. Amino acids: CASSQTPEGFQPQHF.

This chain connects TRBV4-2 to TRBJ2-3, with a possible D match to TRBD2 (5 bases). V was pared by 1 base and J by 0 bases, with 5 bases between. CDR3 length equals 14 residues. The germline gives CDR1 LGHNA, CDR2 YNFKEQ. In DNA, the CDR3 is TGTGCCAGCAGCCAAGGGACTAGCACAGATACGCAGTATTTT. Protein: CASSQGTSTDTQYF.

The chain has TRBV5-1 and TRBJ2-6; D uncertain. The CDR3 spans 16 residues. Trimming cost V 7 bases and J 0 bases, with 14 bases left between them. Germline CDR1 is SGHRS and CDR2 is YFSETQ. In DNA form, the CDR3 reads TGCGCCAGCTCAACAAGTGTCTCCTCTGGGGCCAACGTCCTGACTTTC. It specifies CASSTSVSSGANVLTF.

The chain couples TRBV27 to TRBJ1-5, with TRBD1 identical over 7 bases. The CDR3 consists of 14 residues. Germline V CDR1 and CDR2: MNHEY, SMNVEV (reference sequence). Trimming at V came to 3 bases and at J to 6 bases, leaving 5 bases not matched to a gene. The CDR3 sequence: CASSFNRGIQPQHF. CDR3 DNA sequence: TGTGCCAGCAGTTTTAACAGGGGAATTCAGCCCCAGCATTTT.

This chain connects TRBV9 to TRBJ2-3, with TRBD2 matching over 15 bases. The V segment lost 4 bases and the J segment 11 bases; nucleotides outside the gene matches: 11. There are 16 residues in the CDR3. In germline, CDR1 is SGDLS, CDR2 YYNGEE. DNA for the CDR3: TGTGCCAGCAGCTCTCACTTGGGACTAGCGGGAGGCCAGCAGTATTTT. Its translation is CASSSHLGLAGGQQYF.

V gene TRBV29-1 combines with J gene TRBJ2-1, with D tentatively TRBD1 (6 bases). This CDR3 spans 13 amino acids. V lost 0 bases, J lost 4 bases, and 7 bases lay in between. Germline assignment: CDR1 SQVTM and CDR2 ANQGSEA. The CDR3 region has the DNA TGCAGCGTTGAAGACGACAGGTACAATGAGCAGTTCTTC. Its translation is CSVEDDRYNEQFF.

This chain links TRBV7-8 with TRBJ1-6; D is uncertain. The germline gives CDR1 SGHVS, CDR2 FQNEAQ. Trimming removed 1 base at V and 7 bases at J, with 14 bases between. There are 16 residues in the CDR3. CDR3 coding DNA: TGTGCCAGCAGCTTAGTGGACTGGTCCCAAAATTCACCCCTCCACTTT. It translates to CASSLVDWSQNSPLHF. Supplemented by reference TRBV7-8 and TRBJ1-6, the full variable domain reads GAGVSQSPRYKVAKRGQDVALRCDPISGHVSLFWYQQALGQGPEFLTYFQNEAQLDKSGLPSDRFFAERPEGSVSTLKIQRTQQEDSAVYLCASSLVDWSQNSPLHFGNGTRLTVT.

This chain links TRBV7-2 with TRBJ2-1, with TRBD2 matching 10 bases. The length of the CDR3 is 15 residues. The germline V gene has CDR1 SGHTA and CDR2 FQGNSA. Trimming took 5 bases from V and 15 from J; bases not matched to a gene: 16. CDR3 sequence reads: CASSLLSGRALGVFF. The CDR3 region has the DNA TGTGCCAGCAGCCTCTTAAGCGGGAGGGCCCTCGGGGTGTTCTTC.

In its sample, this clone was seen once. The chain is built from TRBV14 and TRBJ2-5; the match to TRBD1 covers 8 bases. The CDR3 extends over 15 amino acids. Germline CDR1 SGHDN, CDR2 FVKESK. With 4 bases clipped from V and 5 bases from J, the junction kept 9 bases outside the gene matches. The CDR3 protein is CASSRRLQGVETQYF. The CDR3 DNA sequence: TGTGCCAGCAGCCGCCGACTACAGGGGGTCGAGACCCAGTACTTC. Full variable domain (outside the CDR3, taken from reference TRBV14 and TRBJ2-5): EAGVTQFPSHSVIEKGQTVTLRCDPISGHDNLYWYRRVMGKEIKFLLHFVKESKQDESGMPNNRFLAERTGGTYSTLKVQPAELEDSGVYFCASSRRLQGVETQYFGPGTRLLVL.

The chain is built from TRBV3-1 (or the pseudogene TRBV3-2) and TRBJ2-5; the D is unclear. The CDR3 loop spans 13 amino acids. CDR1 and CDR2 (germline): LGHDT, YNNKEL (reference sequence). V was shortened by 4 bases and J by 1 base, with 7 bases between the two germline ends. The CDR3 DNA is TGTGCCAGCAGCCGGGCGATCCAAGAGACCCAGTACTTC. Amino acids: CASSRAIQETQYF.

The chain is built from TRBV28 and TRBJ2-1; 8 nucleotides agree with TRBD1. Trimming took 5 bases from V and 4 from J; bases not matched to a gene: 4. The CDR3 runs 14 residues. Germline V lookup: CDR1 MDHEN, CDR2 SYDVKM. CDR3 coding DNA: TGTGCCAGCAGTCTACAGGGGGTATACAATGAGCAGTTCTTC. Encoded protein: CASSLQGVYNEQFF.

The chain has TRBV7-9 and TRBJ1-5, with 8 bases matching TRBD1. Germline CDR1 SEHNR, CDR2 FQNEAQ (reference sequence). Unmatched junction bases numbered 4, after V lost 4 bases and J lost 2 bases. CDR3 size: 15 residues. The CDR3 DNA follows: TGTGCCAGCAGCTCAGGGGGCTCTCGCAATCAGCCCCAGCATTTT. It translates to CASSSGGSRNQPQHF.

In nucleotides, the CDR3 is TGTGCCAGCAGTTCCGGGACAGGGAGGTCTGGAAACACCATATATTTT. Its translation is CASSSGTGRSGNTIYF. The rearrangement joins TRBV6-5 to TRBJ1-3; 9 bases line up with TRBD1. The trim removed 4 bases at V and 1 base at J, leaving 5 bases unmatched. The CDR3 totals 16 residues. CDR1 is MNHEY and CDR2 is SVGAGI in the germline V gene.

V is TRBV4-2 and J is TRBJ2-1, with 8 positions matching TRBD2. The CDR3 is 15 amino acids. Germline V CDR1 and CDR2: LGHNA, YNFKEQ. Unmatched junction bases numbered 7, after V lost 5 bases and J lost 4 bases. The CDR3 nucleotides read TGTGCCAGCAGCTCTCGAGCGGGGGATTACAATGAGCAGTTCTTC. This encodes CASSSRAGDYNEQFF.

The CDR3 sequence: CASSRTGGGGNTIYF. The CDR3 nucleotides read TGTGCCAGCAGCCGTACAGGGGGAGGGGGAAACACCATATATTTT. This chain links TRBV7-2 with TRBJ1-3; 8 nucleotides agree with TRBD1. Germline V gene sequence: CDR1 SGHTA, CDR2 FQGNSA. Losses at the gene ends were 5 bases for V and 4 bases for J; bases not matched to a gene: 7. The CDR3 is made up of 15 amino acids. Looking up the rest from reference TRBV7-2 and TRBJ1-3 gives the full variable domain: GAGVSQSPSNKVTEKGKDVELRCDPISGHTALYWYRQSLGQGLEFLIYFQGNSAPDKSGLPSDRFSAERTGGSVSTLTIQRTQQEDSAVYLCASSRTGGGGNTIYFGEGSWLTVV.

Judged by abundance, this clone is medium-sized. The rearrangement uses TRBV29-1 and TRBJ2-5, with D possibly TRBD2 on 6 matching bases. The CDR3 is 12 residues long. CDR1 is SQVTM and CDR2 is ANQGSEA in the germline V gene. Between the trimmed V and J ends, which lost 6 bases and 0 bases, there was a span of 8 bases. The CDR3 region is CSVGGYQETQYF. The CDR3, as DNA: TGCAGCGTCGGAGGGTACCAAGAGACCCAGTACTTC.